What follows are 8 T cell receptor beta chains derived from one specimen sequenced in a study of early T cells in non-severe SARS-CoV-2 infection. One entry per CDR3 protein, called by TCRdb with MiXCR from the 5' RACE reads. The data hold 68,000 or so distinct CDR3 sequences, with more than 9% observed a single time. The sequenced sample consisted of whole blood. The receptors derive from an adult who was a healthcare worker with PCR-confirmed SARS-CoV-2 infection or an uninfected control (not recorded which).

This clonotype was detected ten times or more. The genes are TRBV9 and TRBJ1-4; no clear D gene. The CDR3 sequence is 17 residues long. Germline values: CDR1 SGDLS, CDR2 YYNGEE. Deletions cut 4 bases from V and 0 bases from J, with 16 bases between. This CDR3 is CASSPTMATTTNEKLFF. Written as DNA, the CDR3 is TGTGCCAGCAGCCCCACGATGGCTACTACAACTAATGAAAAACTGTTTTTT.

This clonotype was counted only a few times. This rearrangement joins TRBV7-9 to TRBJ1-6, with D maybe TRBD1 (6 bases). CDR3 length: 15 residues. Trimming removed 5 bases from V and 5 bases from J, with 13 bases in between. Looked up from germline, CDR1 is SEHNR and CDR2 is FQNEAQ (reference sequence). CDR3 in DNA: TGTGCCAGCAGCCAGAACGGGGGCAATAATTCACCCCTCCACTTT. Amino acid sequence: CASSQNGGNNSPLHF.

The rearrangement joins TRBV6-5 to TRBJ2-7; no definite D call. Germline-derived CDR1 and CDR2 are MNHEY and SVGAGI. Trimming left V 0 bases short and J 1 base short, with 7 bases between. This CDR3 contains 14 residues. CDR3: CASSYSKRSYEQYF. CDR3 bases: TGTGCCAGCAGTTACTCGAAGCGATCCTACGAGCAGTACTTC.

The gene calls are TRBV27 and TRBJ1-2; unclear D gene. This CDR3 contains 14 residues. The V gene lost 0 bases and the J gene lost 8 bases, with 13 bases spanning the gap. CDR1 MNHEY and CDR2 SMNVEV come from the germline V gene (reference sequence). In DNA, the CDR3 is TGTGCCAGCAGTTTATCGATGGTGGCAAAGGGCTACACCTTC. Translating it yields CASSLSMVAKGYTF.

This clonotype has at least ten counts. The rearrangement joins TRBV6-2 or TRBV6-3 to TRBJ1-5; TRBD1 might be the D (5 bases). Trimming took off 5 bases at V and 9 bases at J, with 17 bases between the two ends. This CDR3 is 14 amino acids long. Germline-derived CDR1 and CDR2 are MNHEY and SVGEGT. CDR3 in DNA: TGTGCCAGCAGTACCAACACGGGGGGGAGGCCCCAGCATTTT. Protein sequence: CASSTNTGGRPQHF.

The chain is built from TRBV12-3 or TRBV12-4 and TRBJ1-4; D unresolved. V lost 6 bases and J lost 8, with 7 bases in between. This CDR3 comprises 11 residues. This CDR3 reads CASRRVEKLFF. In nucleotides, the CDR3 is TGTGCCAGCAGGAGAGTCGAAAAACTGTTTTTT.

The J gene is TRBJ1-6, the V gene TRBV11-2; 7 nucleotides agree with TRBD1. The germline V gene encodes CDR1 SGHAT and CDR2 FQNNGV. The length of the CDR3 is 17 residues. Trimming cost V 1 base and J 9 bases; bases outside gene matches: 12. As DNA, the CDR3 is TGTGCCAGCAGCTTAGTTCCCCCCGGGACAGCTATTTCACCCCTCCACTTT. Residues: CASSLVPPGTAISPLHF.

V usage is TRBV2 and J usage is TRBJ2-2; 12 nucleotides line up with TRBD2. From germline, CDR1 is SNHLY and CDR2 FYNNEI. Losses at the gene ends were 8 bases for V and 1 base for J; bases not matched to a gene: 5. The CDR3 sequence is 16 residues long. CDR3 coding DNA: TGTGCCAGCCAAGGACTAGCGGGGCGGAACACCGGGGAGCTGTTTTTT. Translated, it gives CASQGLAGRNTGELFF. Based on the CDR3 plus reference TRBV2 and TRBJ2-2, the full variable domain is EPEVTQTPSHQVTQMGQEVILRCVPISNHLYFYWYRQILGQKVEFLVSFYNNEISEKSEIFDDQFSVERPDGSNFTLKIRSTKLEDSAMYFCASQGLAGRNTGELFFGEGSRLTVL.